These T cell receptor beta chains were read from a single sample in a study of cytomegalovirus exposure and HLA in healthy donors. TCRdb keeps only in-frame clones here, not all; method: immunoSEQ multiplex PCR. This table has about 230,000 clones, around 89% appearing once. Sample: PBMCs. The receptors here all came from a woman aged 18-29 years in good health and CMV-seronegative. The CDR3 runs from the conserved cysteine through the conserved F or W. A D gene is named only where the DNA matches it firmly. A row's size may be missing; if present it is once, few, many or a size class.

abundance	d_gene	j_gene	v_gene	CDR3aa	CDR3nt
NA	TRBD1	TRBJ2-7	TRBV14	CASSQEGTGDYEQYF	TGTGCCAGCAGCCAAGAGGGGACAGGGGACTACGAGCAGTACTTC
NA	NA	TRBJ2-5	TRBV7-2	CASSFQPGLIQETQYF	TGTGCCAGCAGCTTCCAACCGGGACTGATACAAGAGACCCAGTACTTC
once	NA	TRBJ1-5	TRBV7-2	CASSLGREEQPQHF	TGTGCCAGCAGCTTAGGCCGGGAGGAACAGCCCCAGCATTTT
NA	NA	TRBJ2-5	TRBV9	CASSGRDSQKTQYF	TGTGCCAGCAGCGGCAGGGACTCCCAGAAGACCCAGTACTTC
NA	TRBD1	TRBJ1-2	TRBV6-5	CASSYTGQGSYGYTF	TGTGCCAGCAGTTATACGGGACAGGGTAGCTATGGCTACACCTTC
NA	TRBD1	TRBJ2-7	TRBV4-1	CASSQAAVRDSSYEQYF	TGCGCCAGCAGCCAAGCGGCGGTAAGGGACAGCTCCTACGAGCAGTACTTC
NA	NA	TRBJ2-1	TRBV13	CASSSFQNEQFF	TGTGCCAGCAGCTCTTTCCAGAATGAGCAGTTCTTC
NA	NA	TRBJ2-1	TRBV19	CASSIARRTEQFF	TGTGCCAGTAGTATAGCGAGAAGGACAGAGCAGTTCTTC
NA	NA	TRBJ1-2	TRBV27	CASSLTGTGGYTF	TGTGCCAGCAGTTTAACAGGGACGGGTGGCTACACCTTC
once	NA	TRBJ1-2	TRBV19	CASSLDGPSYGYTF	TGTGCCAGTTCCCTAGACGGCCCTTCCTATGGCTACACCTTC
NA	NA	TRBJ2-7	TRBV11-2	CASTYPRQGRFYEQYF	TGTGCCAGCACCTACCCCCGCCAGGGTCGATTCTACGAGCAGTACTTC
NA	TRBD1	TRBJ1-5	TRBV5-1	CASSRTGVGPQHF	TGCGCCAGCAGCCGGACAGGCGTTGGGCCCCAGCATTTT
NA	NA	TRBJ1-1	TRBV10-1	CASSELQSDGAMNTEAFF	TGCGCCAGCAGTGAGCTCCAATCCGATGGGGCCATGAACACTGAAGCTTTCTTT
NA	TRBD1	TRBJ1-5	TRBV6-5	CASSYDLGGDSRHF	TGTGCCAGCAGTTACGATTTAGGGGGCGATTCTAGGCATTTT
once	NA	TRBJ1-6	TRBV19	CASRRTVTRSPLHF	TGTGCCAGTAGGAGGACAGTTACTCGCTCACCCCTCCACTTT
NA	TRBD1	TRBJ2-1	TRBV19	CASSIDWVTGGLNEQFF	TGTGCCAGTAGTATAGATTGGGTGACAGGGGGACTAAATGAGCAGTTCTTC
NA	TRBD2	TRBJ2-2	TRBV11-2	CASSLGPWTSGYTGELFF	TGTGCCAGCAGCTTAGGTCCCTGGACTAGCGGATACACCGGGGAGCTGTTTTTT
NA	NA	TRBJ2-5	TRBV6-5	CASSLEGGETQYF	TGTGCCAGCAGTCTTGAGGGGGGGGAGACCCAGTACTTC
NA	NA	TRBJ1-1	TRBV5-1	CASSFLRSENTEAFF	TGCGCCAGCAGCTTTTTGCGGTCAGAGAACACTGAAGCTTTCTTT
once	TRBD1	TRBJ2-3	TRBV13	CASSDDEETGLTDTQYF	TGTGCCAGCAGCGACGACGAGGAGACAGGGCTCACAGATACGCAGTATTTT
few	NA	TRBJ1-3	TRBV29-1	CSVGEYGNTIYF	TGCAGCGTCGGGGAATACGGAAACACCATATATTTT
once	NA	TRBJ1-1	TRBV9	CASSVYSGSEAFF	TGTGCCAGCAGCGTTTATTCCGGGAGTGAAGCTTTCTTT
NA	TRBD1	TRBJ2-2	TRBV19	CASSNLGQDTGELFF	TGTGCCAGTAGTAATTTGGGACAGGACACCGGGGAGCTGTTTTTT
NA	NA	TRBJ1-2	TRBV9	CASSSWELHPADGYTF	TGTGCCAGCAGCTCCTGGGAGCTACACCCAGCGGATGGCTACACCTTC
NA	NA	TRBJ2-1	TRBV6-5	CASSFSRDEQFF	TGTGCCAGCAGTTTTTCAAGAGATGAGCAGTTCTTC
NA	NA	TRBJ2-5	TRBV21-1	CASTTALEGQETQYF	TGTGCCAGCACGACCGCCCTGGAGGGTCAAGAGACCCAGTACTTC
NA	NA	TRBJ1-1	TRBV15	CATSRDSDTEAFF	TGTGCCACCAGCAGAGATTCCGACACTGAAGCTTTCTTT